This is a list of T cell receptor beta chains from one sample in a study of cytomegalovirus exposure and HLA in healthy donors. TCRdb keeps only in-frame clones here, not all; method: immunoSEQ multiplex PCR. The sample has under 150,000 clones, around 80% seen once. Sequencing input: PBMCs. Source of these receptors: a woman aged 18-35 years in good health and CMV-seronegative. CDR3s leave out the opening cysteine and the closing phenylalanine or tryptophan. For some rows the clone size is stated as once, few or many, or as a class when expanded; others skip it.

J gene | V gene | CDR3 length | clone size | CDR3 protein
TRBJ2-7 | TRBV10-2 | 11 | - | ASSESEGYEQY
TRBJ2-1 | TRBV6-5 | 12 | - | ASSWGVKDNEQF
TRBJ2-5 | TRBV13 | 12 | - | ASSLGWGRETQY
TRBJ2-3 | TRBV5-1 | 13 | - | ASSLGTSGTDTQY
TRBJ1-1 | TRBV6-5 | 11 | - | ASSWGVRTEAF
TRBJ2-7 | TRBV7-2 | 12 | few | ASSKDYTSYEQY
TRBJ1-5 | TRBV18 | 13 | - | ASSPGTGAYQPQH
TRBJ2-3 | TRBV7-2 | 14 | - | ASSSGTSGSTDTQY
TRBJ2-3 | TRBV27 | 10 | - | ASSFRGDTQY
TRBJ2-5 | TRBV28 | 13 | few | ASSLTGGVVETQY
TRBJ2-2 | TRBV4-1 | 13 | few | ASSQPGLAGGELF
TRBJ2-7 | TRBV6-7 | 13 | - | ASSYSIGTGGALY
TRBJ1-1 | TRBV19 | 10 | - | ASTPGATEAF
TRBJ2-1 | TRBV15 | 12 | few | ATSRQREGRMQF
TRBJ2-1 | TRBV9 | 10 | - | ASSTQSGEQF
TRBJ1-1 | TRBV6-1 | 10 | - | ASVTENTEAF
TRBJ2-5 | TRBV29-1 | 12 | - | SADPAGVQETQY
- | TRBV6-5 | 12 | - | ATRSDRVGYEQY
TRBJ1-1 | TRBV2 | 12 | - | ASSGDYRNTEAF
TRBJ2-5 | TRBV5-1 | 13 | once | ASSSRSGFRETQY
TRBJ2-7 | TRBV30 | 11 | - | AWGLQGVDEQY
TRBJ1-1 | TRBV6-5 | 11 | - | ASTPPGYTEAF
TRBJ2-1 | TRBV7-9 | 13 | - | ASSRIRDYGGEQF
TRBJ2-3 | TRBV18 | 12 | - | ASSPTHPADTQY
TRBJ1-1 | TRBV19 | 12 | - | ASSIGHGSDGAF
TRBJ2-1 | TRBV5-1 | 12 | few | ASSPIGGAGEQF
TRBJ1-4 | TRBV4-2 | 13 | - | ASSQSPGINEKLF
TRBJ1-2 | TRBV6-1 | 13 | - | ASSSRYRGGYGYT
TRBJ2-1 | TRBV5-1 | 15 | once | ASSLAVVGGSDNEQF
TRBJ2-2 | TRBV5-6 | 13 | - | ASSLSGTNTGELF
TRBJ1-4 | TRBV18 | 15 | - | ASSPQTGGGLGEKLF
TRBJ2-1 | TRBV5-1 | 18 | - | ASSLGFSLAEGTSRNEQF
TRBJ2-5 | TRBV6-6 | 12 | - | ASRNGRERETQY
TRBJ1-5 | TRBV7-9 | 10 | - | ASSLGQEPQH
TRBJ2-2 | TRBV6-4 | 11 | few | ASSDSSTGELF
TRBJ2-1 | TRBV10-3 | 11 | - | AISPTSGSQQF
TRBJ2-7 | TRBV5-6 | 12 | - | ASEEGASSYEQY
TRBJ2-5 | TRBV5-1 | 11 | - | ASRGGGQETQY
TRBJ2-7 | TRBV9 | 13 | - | ASSGSGYPTSEQY
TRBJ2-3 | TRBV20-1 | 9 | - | SASTLEAQY
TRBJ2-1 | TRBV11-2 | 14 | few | ASRQTSGRLRGEQF
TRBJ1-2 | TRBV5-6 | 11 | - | ASSLRSNYGYT
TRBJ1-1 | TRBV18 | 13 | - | ASSNEAGPDTEAF
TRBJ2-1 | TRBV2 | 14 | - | ATDPGGAGPYNEQF
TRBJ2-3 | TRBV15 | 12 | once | ATSRVLEENTQY
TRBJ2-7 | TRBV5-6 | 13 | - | ASSLSGGVAYEQY
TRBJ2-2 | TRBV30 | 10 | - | AWDRGIRELF
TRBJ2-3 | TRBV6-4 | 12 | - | ASSGGQGADTQY
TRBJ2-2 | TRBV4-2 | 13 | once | ASSLYGQNTGELF
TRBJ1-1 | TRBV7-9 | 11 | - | ASSLAEYTEAF